This T cell receptor beta chain was sequenced during a study of T cells in Graves' hyperthyroidism and ophthalmopathy. This clonotype was seen a few times. From RNA transcripts, TCR beta CDR3 regions were amplified. The primer set for the first-round RT-PCR of the TCR CDR3 was HTBI. TCRdb analysed the multiplex PCR reads with MiXCR anew, one entry per CDR3 protein. The sample carries about 510,000 distinct CDR3 sequences, 40% to 50% recorded once. The sample was peripheral blood or thyroid tissue (not recorded which). The receptor was derived from an adult woman with Graves' disease, either hyperthyroidism or ophthalmopathy (not recorded which).

For the CDR3, the DNA is TGTGCCAGCGCGAGGTTCGGGGAGCTGTTTTTT. Translated, it gives CASARFGELFF. V and J are TRBV28 and TRBJ2-2; D is unclear. Trimming removed 8 bases from V and 7 bases from J, with 8 bases in between. CDR1 and CDR2 from the germline V gene are MDHEN and SYDVKM. CDR3 length: 11 amino acids.